These 9 T cell receptor beta chains came from one sample sequenced in a study of T cell responses to AZD1222 COVID-19 vaccine. Method: immunoSEQ multiplex PCR; TCRdb's copy keeps in-frame clones and lacks some. The sample lists around 92,000 clones; roughly nine tenths were seen once. This material consisted of peripheral blood, taken on day 0 of AZD1222 vaccination. Receptors originate from an adult in good health.

J is TRBJ1-5 and V is TRBV6-2 or TRBV6-3; tentatively, D is TRBD1 (6 bases). CDR3 length: 15 residues. Looked up from germline, CDR1 is MNHEY and CDR2 is SVGEGT. Trimming took 6 bases from V and 0 from J, leaving 12 bases between them. As DNA, the CDR3 is TGTGCCAGCAGCAATGGACAGCTTAGCAATCAGCCCCAGCATTTT. This translates into CASSNGQLSNQPQHF.

The rearrangement joins TRBV2 to TRBJ2-3; no reliable D call. V lost 0 bases, J lost 6 bases, and 10 bases lay in between. CDR1 and CDR2 (germline): SNHLY, FYNNEI. This CDR3 region has 14 residues. CDR3 coding DNA: TGTGCCAGCAGTGAAGCGTCCGCCAGGGATACGCAGTATTTT. It codes for CASSEASARDTQYF.

The chain couples TRBV19 to TRBJ1-3; 8 bases match TRBD1. This CDR3 is 16 amino acids long. From germline, CDR1 is LNHDA and CDR2 SQIVND (reference sequence). Trimming removed 8 bases from V and 0 bases from J; junction bases left unmatched: 9. CDR3 region: CASSPGTGFSGNTIYF. CDR3 DNA: TGTGCCAGTTCCCCCGGGACAGGTTTCTCTGGAAACACCATATATTTT.

The chain uses TRBV18 and TRBJ1-1, with no clear D. CDR1 KGHSH and CDR2 LQKENI come from the germline V gene. The CDR3 is 13 amino acids. The V end was cut by 3 bases, the J end by 2 bases, with 7 bases between. The CDR3 bases are TGTGCCAGCTCACCCCAGCGTAACACTGAAGCTTTCTTT. Amino acids: CASSPQRNTEAFF. Drawing the rest from reference TRBV18 and TRBJ1-1, the complete variable domain is NAGVMQNPRHLVRRRGQEARLRCSPMKGHSHVYWYRQLPEEGLKFMVYLQKENIIDESGMPKERFSAEFPKEGPSILRIQQVVRGDSAAYFCASSPQRNTEAFFGQGTRLTVV.

The gene calls are TRBV6-4 and TRBJ1-1, with D hard to call. Germline V CDR1 and CDR2: MRHNA, SNTAGT. Trimming stripped 7 bases from V and 0 bases from J, with 12 bases between. The CDR3 spans 14 residues. CDR3 in DNA: TGTGCCAGCAAGGCCGGTAGAATGAACACTGAAGCTTTCTTT. This sequence encodes CASKAGRMNTEAFF.

The V gene is TRBV4-2, the J gene TRBJ2-1; D call uncertain. Germline values: CDR1 LGHNA, CDR2 YNFKEQ. V was cut by 4 bases and J by 8 bases, with 9 bases left in between. The CDR3 totals 12 residues. The CDR3 sequence is CASSRGSDEQFF. The CDR3 bases are TGTGCCAGCAGCCGGGGTTCAGATGAGCAGTTCTTC.

The chain carries TRBV10-3 and TRBJ2-3; 7 nucleotides align to TRBD2. Trimming cost V 0 bases and J 2 bases; bases outside gene matches: 2. The CDR3 runs to 15 residues. Germline CDR1 is ENHRY and CDR2 is SYGVKD. CDR3 coding DNA: TGTGCCATCAGTGAGTCGGGGACTACCACAGATACGCAGTATTTT. Translation gives CAISESGTTTDTQYF.

In its sample, this clone was seen once. The chain combines TRBV14 with TRBJ2-7, with a tentative D call TRBD1 (5 bases). Deletions cut 4 bases from V and 2 bases from J, with 18 bases between. The CDR3 is made up of 16 amino acids. Germline V gene lookup returns CDR1 SGHDN and CDR2 FVKESK. In DNA form, the CDR3 reads TGTGCCAGCAGCCCCCTTGCGGCAGGGAAACCCTACGAGCAGTACTTC. Its translation is CASSPLAAGKPYEQYF.

J is TRBJ1-4 and V is TRBV28; TRBD1 might be the D (5 bases). The V gene lost 2 bases and the J gene lost 2 bases, with 9 bases spanning the gap. The CDR3 has 15 residues. Germline lookup yields CDR1 MDHEN and CDR2 SYDVKM. CDR3 sequence: CASSLRGLTNEKLFF. The CDR3 DNA follows: TGTGCCAGCAGTTTAAGGGGCCTGACTAATGAAAAACTGTTTTTT.